This T cell receptor (beta chain) was sequenced in a study of shared clonotypes between healthy human individuals. Study outcomes and limitations: There were few donors, and this limited the genetic and exposure-history diversity represented.

An assay was performed, and its level was deep. Original processing notes: Owing to the provision of junction-only sequences devoid of quality scores by immunoSEQ, filtering differed. Sequencing used immunoSEQ multiplex PCR; TCRdb keeps in-frame clones, though not all of them. The D gene and trimming were derived from the DNA, and the V and J assignments and clone size from that table. Of about 480,000 clones detected, nearly 80% appear once; the ten largest clones hold approximately 12%. The germline V gene encodes CDR1 LGHNA and CDR2 YSLEER. V shed 0 bases and J 3 bases; nucleotides not matched to a gene: 1. CDR3 size: 16 residues. On this clone: Its antigen is unknown.

The chain uses TRBV4-3 and TRBJ2-2, with 10 positions matching TRBD2. The sample was PBMCs. The receptor's source is a woman between 40 and 50 years old in good health. Some clones in this sample may be carry-over from other donors' samples. The CDR3 nucleotides are TGCGCCAGCAGCCAAGAGCTAGCGGGGGACACCGGGGAGCTGTTTTTT. This translates into CASSQELAGDTGELFF.